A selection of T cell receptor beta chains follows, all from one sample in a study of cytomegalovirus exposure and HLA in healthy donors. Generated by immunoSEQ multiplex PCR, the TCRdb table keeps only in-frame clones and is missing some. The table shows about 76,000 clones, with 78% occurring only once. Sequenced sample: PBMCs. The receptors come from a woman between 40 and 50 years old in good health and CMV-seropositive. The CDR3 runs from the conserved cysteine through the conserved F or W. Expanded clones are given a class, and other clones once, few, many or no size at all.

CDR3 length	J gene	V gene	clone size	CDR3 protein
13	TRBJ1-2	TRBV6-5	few	CASTGTRGGGYTF
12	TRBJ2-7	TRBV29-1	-	CSVSESSYEQYF
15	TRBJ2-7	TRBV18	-	CASSPLGTASYEQYF
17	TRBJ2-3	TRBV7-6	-	CASSLSLGGSGTDTQYF
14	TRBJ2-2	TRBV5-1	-	CASSLAALTGELFF
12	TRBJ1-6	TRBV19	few	CASSPQDSPLHF
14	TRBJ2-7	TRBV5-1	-	CASSRTGDSYEQYF
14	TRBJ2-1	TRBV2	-	CASNEAQVYNEQFF
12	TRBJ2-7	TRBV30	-	CAWSVAGYEQYF
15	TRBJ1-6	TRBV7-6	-	CASSPRGGFNSPLHF
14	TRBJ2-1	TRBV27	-	CASSFRGSYNEQFF
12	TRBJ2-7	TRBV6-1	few	CASSSVTYEQYF
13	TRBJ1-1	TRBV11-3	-	CASSLSRESEAFF
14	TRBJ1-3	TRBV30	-	CAWRGSVAGNTIYF
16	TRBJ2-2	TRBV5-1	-	CASSLAGGANTGELFF
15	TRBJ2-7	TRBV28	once	CASSTVPSTTYEQYF
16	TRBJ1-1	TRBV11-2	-	CASSSRGRVENTEAFF
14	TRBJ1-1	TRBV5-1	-	CASSLRGNRGEAFF
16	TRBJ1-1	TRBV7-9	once	CASSPMMSTSNTEAFF
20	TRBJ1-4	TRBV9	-	CASSANTLDRSTATNEKLFF
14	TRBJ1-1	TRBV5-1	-	CASSRRQENTEAFF
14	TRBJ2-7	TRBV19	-	CASSPDRGGYEQYF
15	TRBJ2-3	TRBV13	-	CASSLLPDKGNTQYF
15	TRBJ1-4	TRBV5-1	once	CASSLDGQGSGKLFF
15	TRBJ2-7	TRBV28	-	CASSQSSGGAYEQYF
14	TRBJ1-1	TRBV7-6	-	CASSLAGRNTEAFF
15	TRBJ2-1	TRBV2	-	CASRRASGGQNEQFF
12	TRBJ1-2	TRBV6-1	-	CASSATERGYTF